This is a list of T cell receptor beta chains from one sample in a study of cytotoxic CD8 clonotypes in ibrutinib-treated CLL. Profiling relied on immunoSEQ multiplex PCR, and the TCRdb table lists in-frame clones only, not all of them. The sample records approximately 140,000 clones, around 90% being singletons. The specimen was PBMCs, collected after 12 months of ibrutinib treatment. The receptors here all came from a human donor with chronic lymphocytic leukemia. CDR3s include the opening cysteine and the closing phenylalanine or tryptophan. A D gene is named only where the DNA matches it firmly.

cdr3_length j_call v_call d_call cdr3_aa
14 TRBJ2-3 TRBV4-1 . CASSQDPITDTQYF
12 TRBJ2-1 TRBV7-2 . CASSPPRFGQFF
13 TRBJ1-3 TRBV7-3 . CASSSTHGNTIYF
14 TRBJ1-3 TRBV9 TRBD1 CASGETGTGNTIYF
13 TRBJ1-3 TRBV7-6 . CASSFTRGNTIYF
15 TRBJ1-2 TRBV28 . CASSLLGVSNYGYTF
13 TRBJ1-2 TRBV5-6 . CASSSRGPYGYTF
15 TRBJ2-1 TRBV28 . CASSSPALTDNEQFF
11 TRBJ2-6 TRBV19 . CASSGANVLTF
16 TRBJ1-4 TRBV4-2 TRBD1 CASSQEGGGAREKLFF
15 TRBJ2-1 TRBV19 . CASSPRTFGNDEQFF
15 TRBJ2-3 TRBV5-4 TRBD2 CASSLVAGVMDTQYF
12 TRBJ2-2 TRBV7-3 TRBD2 CASGRAAGELFF
14 TRBJ2-3 TRBV11-3 . CASSLSASTDTQYF
14 TRBJ2-5 TRBV11-2 . CASSLVAEVQAQYF
16 TRBJ1-2 TRBV6-1 . CASSEFGGGSNYGYTF
14 TRBJ1-1 TRBV13 . CASSLGFGNTEAFF
15 TRBJ1-1 TRBV27 . CASSPGPGRNTEAFF
16 TRBJ2-1 TRBV11-2 . CASSLGGHSSYNEQFF
12 TRBJ1-5 TRBV18 . CASSLLNQPQHF
13 TRBJ1-2 TRBV5-1 . CASSLQGAGGYTF
14 TRBJ1-4 TRBV5-4 . CASSLGHLNEKLFF
15 TRBJ1-5 TRBV21-1 . CASSKPRKCNQPQHF
16 TRBJ1-4 TRBV15 . CATSRDSSGANEKLFF
15 TRBJ1-2 TRBV15 TRBD1 CATSRAGQGVDGYTF
15 TRBJ1-1 TRBV9 . CASSVEGLRSAEAFF
15 TRBJ1-3 TRBV6-5 . CASSYGGSSGNTIYF
15 TRBJ2-1 TRBV29-1 TRBD2 CSYESLSGINNEQFF
13 TRBJ1-2 TRBV19 . CASLAVRNYGYTF
15 TRBJ2-3 TRBV9 . CASSARGRATDTQYF
13 TRBJ1-2 TRBV5-6 . CASSLGLSYGYTF
15 TRBJ1-2 TRBV9 . CASSVDYQRAHGYTF
15 TRBJ1-5 TRBV5-1 . CASSLVPWGFQPQHF
15 TRBJ1-1 TRBV19 . CASSIGSARNTEAFF
16 TRBJ1-4 TRBV19 . CASSMIGTDTNEKLFF
14 TRBJ1-5 TRBV10-3 . CAISEGRGNQPQHF
19 TRBJ2-2 TRBV30 TRBD2 CAWSLRTSGRRLGTGELFF
18 TRBJ2-6 TRBV27 . CASSLNGRTDPGANVLTF
12 TRBJ2-7 TRBV29-1 . CSVDHGGGEQYF
15 TRBJ2-1 TRBV5-6 TRBD2 CASRVTSGSYNEQFF
16 TRBJ2-1 TRBV15 . CATSRDLGGPYNEQFF
13 TRBJ2-7 TRBV7-9 TRBD1 CASSRTGGHEQYF
13 TRBJ1-5 TRBV28 . CASSLQLDQPQHF
15 TRBJ2-1 TRBV11-3 . CASSLGARGLDEQFF
18 TRBJ2-7 TRBV7-2 TRBD1 CASSQWGQGDLRSYEQYF
16 TRBJ1-4 TRBV12-1 . CASSTEGGSTNEKLFF
15 TRBJ2-2 TRBV15 . CATSRDLAGPRELFF
15 TRBJ2-7 TRBV11-2 TRBD1 CASSSGTGEGYEQYF
12 TRBJ2-1 TRBV9 . CASSGTENEQFF
16 TRBJ2-1 TRBV7-2 . CASSSNRGPSYNEQFF
16 TRBJ2-2 TRBV4-3 . CASSQDFWRDTGELFF
17 TRBJ1-4 TRBV5-8 . CASSLVRGAATNEKLFF
12 TRBJ2-3 TRBV27 . CASGGSSDTQYF
16 TRBJ2-3 TRBV5-1 TRBD2 CASSVGLAGETDTQYF